These 6 T cell receptor beta chains originate from one sample sequenced in a study of human T cells and chemical hapten exposure. Using its own MiXCR run on the 5' RACE reads, TCRdb lists one record per CDR3 protein. This table has 110,000 to 150,000 distinct CDR3 sequences, 4.1% appearing once. Sequencing started from total RNA isolated from unfractionated whole blood. These TCRs come from a female donor in good health.

This clonotype showed up many times. The chain recombines TRBV20-1 with TRBJ2-2, with unresolved D. V lost 5 bases to trimming and J lost 1 base, with 11 bases between them. CDR1 and CDR2 (germline): DFQATT, SNEGSKA (reference sequence). The CDR3 has 14 residues. The CDR3 region has the DNA TGCAGTGCTCCCGAATCCTTGAACACCGGGGAGCTGTTTTTT. Protein: CSAPESLNTGELFF.

In its sample, this clonotype was seen many times. The chain has TRBV5-1 and TRBJ2-3; 9 bases match TRBD2. The CDR3 extends over 16 amino acids. Germline V gene lookup returns CDR1 SGHRS and CDR2 YFSETQ. Trimming at V came to 0 bases and at J to 7 bases, leaving 9 bases not matched to a gene. The CDR3 sequence: CASSLVGRAGGHTQYF. The CDR3 DNA follows: TGCGCCAGCAGCTTGGTAGGTCGAGCGGGGGGCCATACGCAGTATTTT.

The table lists this clonotype with a few counts. A much larger clonotype is one base distant, so this may be a read error. The rearrangement links TRBV25-1 to TRBJ1-2; 7 bases are shared with TRBD1. The CDR3 contains 12 residues. Germline V gene data show CDR1 as MGHDK and CDR2 as SYGVNS. V lost 8 bases, J lost 8 bases, and 8 bases stayed unmatched. CDR3 loop: CASVGQGDGYTF. The CDR3 coding sequence is TGTGCCAGCGTCGGGCAGGGGGACGGCTACACCTTC.

This clonotype appeared many times. The chain uses TRBV9 and TRBJ1-2; D gene ambiguous. Trimming removed 0 bases at V and 3 bases at J, with 12 bases between. Per germline, CDR1 SGDLS and CDR2 YYNGEE. The CDR3 has 15 residues. CDR3 loop: CASSVGVGTDYGYTF. The CDR3 DNA follows: TGTGCCAGCAGCGTAGGTGTAGGTACAGACTATGGCTACACCTTC.

This clonotype was picked up many times. V usage is TRBV12-3 or TRBV12-4 and J usage is TRBJ2-7; tentatively, D is TRBD2 (6 bases). This CDR3 spans 13 amino acids. V was trimmed by 6 bases and J by 1 base, leaving 10 bases between them. CDR3 nucleotides: TGTGCCAGCAGATGGGGGGAGTCCTACGAGCAGTACTTC. This gives the protein CASRWGESYEQYF.

This clonotype was counted many times. J is TRBJ2-3 and V is TRBV6-1, with D tentatively TRBD2 (6 bases). In germline, CDR1 is MNHNS, CDR2 SASEGT. This CDR3 region has 13 residues. Deletions cut 3 bases from V and 10 bases from J, with 14 bases between. The CDR3: CASSEDLARAQYF. CDR3 nucleotides: TGTGCCAGCAGTGAGGACCTAGCGAGGGCGCAGTATTTT.